This T cell receptor beta chain was recorded in a study of blood T cell repertoires in COVID-19. Across the whole study: The origin of the acute and convalescent COVID-19 samples was the United States, Italy and Spain.

Assay: immunoSEQ multiplex PCR; the TCRdb copy retains only in-frame clones and omits some. The sample carries 200,000 to 300,000 clones, approximately 87% recorded once. A few counts support this clone. The sequenced sample consisted of peripheral blood. The receptor comes from a human donor in a cohort sampled during active COVID-19.

The CDR3 coding sequence is TGTGCCAGCAGCCCAGAGACAGTCCAAAACTCTAACTATGGCTACACCTTC. Its protein is CASSPETVQNSNYGYTF. This rearrangement joins TRBV11-2 to TRBJ1-2; D may be TRBD1 (5 bases). V shed 5 bases and J shed 0 bases, with 19 bases lying between them. Germline CDR1 reads SGHAT; CDR2 reads FQNNGV. CDR3 length: 17 residues.